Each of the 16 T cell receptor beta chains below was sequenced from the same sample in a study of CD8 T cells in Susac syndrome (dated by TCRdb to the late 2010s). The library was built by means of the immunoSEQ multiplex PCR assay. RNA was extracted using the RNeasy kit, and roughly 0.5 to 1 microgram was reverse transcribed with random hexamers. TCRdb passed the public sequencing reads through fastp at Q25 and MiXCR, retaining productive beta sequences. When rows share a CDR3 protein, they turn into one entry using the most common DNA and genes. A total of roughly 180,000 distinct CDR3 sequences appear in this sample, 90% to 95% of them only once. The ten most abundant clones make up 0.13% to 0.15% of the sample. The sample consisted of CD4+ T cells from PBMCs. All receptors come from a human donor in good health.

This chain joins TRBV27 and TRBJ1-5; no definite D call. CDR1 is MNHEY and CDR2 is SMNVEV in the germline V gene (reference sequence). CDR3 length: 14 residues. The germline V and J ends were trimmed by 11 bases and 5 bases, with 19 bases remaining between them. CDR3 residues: CARQPYTDYQPQHF. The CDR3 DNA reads TGTGCCCGCCAACCCTACACGGATTATCAGCCCCAGCATTTT.

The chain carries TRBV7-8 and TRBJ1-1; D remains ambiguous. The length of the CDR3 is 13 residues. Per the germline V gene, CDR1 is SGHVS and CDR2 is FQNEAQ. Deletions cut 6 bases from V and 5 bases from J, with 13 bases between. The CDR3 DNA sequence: TGTGCCAGCAGACTCTCAGGTGGGACTGAAGCTTTCTTT. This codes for CASRLSGGTEAFF.

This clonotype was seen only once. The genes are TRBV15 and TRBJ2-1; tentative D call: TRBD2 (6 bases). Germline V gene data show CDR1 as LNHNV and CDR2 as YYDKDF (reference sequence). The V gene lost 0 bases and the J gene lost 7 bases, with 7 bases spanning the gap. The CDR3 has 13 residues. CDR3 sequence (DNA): TGTGCCACCAGCAGAGATCGGGGGAATGAGCAGTTCTTC. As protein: CATSRDRGNEQFF. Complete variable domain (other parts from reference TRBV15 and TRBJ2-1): DAMVIQNPRYQVTQFGKPVTLSCSQTLNHNVMYWYQQKSSQAPKLLFHYYDKDFNNEADTPDNFQSRRPNTSFCFLDIRSPGLGDTAMYLCATSRDRGNEQFFGPGTRLTVL.

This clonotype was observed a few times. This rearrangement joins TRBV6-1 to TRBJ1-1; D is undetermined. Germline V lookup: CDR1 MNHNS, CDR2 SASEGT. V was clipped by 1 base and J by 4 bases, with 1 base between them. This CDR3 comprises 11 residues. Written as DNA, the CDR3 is TGTGCCAGCAGTGAAGTCACTGAAGCTTTCTTT. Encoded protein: CASSEVTEAFF.

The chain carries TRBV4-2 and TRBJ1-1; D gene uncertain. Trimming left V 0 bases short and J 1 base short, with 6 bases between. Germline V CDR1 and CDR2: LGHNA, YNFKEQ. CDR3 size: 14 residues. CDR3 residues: CASSQELGNTEAFF. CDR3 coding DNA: TGTGCCAGCAGCCAAGAACTGGGGAACACTGAAGCTTTCTTT.

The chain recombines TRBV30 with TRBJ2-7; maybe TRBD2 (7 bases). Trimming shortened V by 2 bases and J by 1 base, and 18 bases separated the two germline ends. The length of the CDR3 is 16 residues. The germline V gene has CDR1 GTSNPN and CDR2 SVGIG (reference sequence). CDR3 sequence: CAWSRWRGGRSYEQYF. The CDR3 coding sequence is TGTGCCTGGAGTCGCTGGAGGGGGGGCCGATCCTACGAGCAGTACTTC.

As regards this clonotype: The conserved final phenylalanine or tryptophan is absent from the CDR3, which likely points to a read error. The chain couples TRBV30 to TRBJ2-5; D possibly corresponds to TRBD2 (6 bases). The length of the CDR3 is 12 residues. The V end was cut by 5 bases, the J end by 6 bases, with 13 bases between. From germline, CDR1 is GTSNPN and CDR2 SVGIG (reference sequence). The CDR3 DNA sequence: TGTGCCTGGGGGACTCCCGCAAAGACCCAGTACCTC. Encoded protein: CAWGTPAKTQYL.

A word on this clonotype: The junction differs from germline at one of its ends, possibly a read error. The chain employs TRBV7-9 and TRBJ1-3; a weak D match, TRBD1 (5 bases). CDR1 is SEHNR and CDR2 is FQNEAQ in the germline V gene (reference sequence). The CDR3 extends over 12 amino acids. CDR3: CASSLALRPGHF. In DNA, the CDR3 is TGTGCCAGCAGCTTAGCCCTACGCCCGGGACATTTT.

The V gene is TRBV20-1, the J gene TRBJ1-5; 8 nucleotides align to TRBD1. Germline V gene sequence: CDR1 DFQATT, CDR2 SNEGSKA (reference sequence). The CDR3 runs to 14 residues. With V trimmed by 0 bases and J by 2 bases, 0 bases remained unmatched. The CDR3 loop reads CSAREDRGNQPQHF. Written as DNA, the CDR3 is TGCAGTGCTAGAGAGGACAGGGGCAATCAGCCCCAGCATTTT.

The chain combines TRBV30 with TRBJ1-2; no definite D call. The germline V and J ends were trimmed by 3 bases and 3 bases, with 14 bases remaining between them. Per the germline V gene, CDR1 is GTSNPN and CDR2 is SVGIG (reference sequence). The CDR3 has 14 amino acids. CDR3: CAWRPVRTDYGYTF. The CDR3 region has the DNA TGTGCCTGGAGACCAGTGCGGACGGACTATGGCTACACCTTC. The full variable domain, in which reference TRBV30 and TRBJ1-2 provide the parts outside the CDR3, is SQTIHQWPATLVQPVGSPLSLECTVEGTSNPNLYWYRQAAGRGLQLLFYSVGIGQISSEVPQNLSASRPQDRQFILSSKKLLLSDSGFYLCAWRPVRTDYGYTFGSGTRLTVV.

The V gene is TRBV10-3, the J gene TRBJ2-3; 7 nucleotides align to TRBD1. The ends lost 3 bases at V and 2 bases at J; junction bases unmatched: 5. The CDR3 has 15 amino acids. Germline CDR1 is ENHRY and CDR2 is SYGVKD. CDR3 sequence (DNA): TGTGCCATCAGTGACCCGGGACAGACCACAGATACGCAGTATTTT. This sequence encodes CAISDPGQTTDTQYF.

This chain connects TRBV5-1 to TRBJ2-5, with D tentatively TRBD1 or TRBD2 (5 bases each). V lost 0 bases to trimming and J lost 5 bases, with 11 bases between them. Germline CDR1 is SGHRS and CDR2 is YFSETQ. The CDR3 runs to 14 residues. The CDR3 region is CASSLEARDETQYF. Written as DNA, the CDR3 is TGCGCCAGCAGCTTGGAAGCCAGGGACGAGACCCAGTACTTC.

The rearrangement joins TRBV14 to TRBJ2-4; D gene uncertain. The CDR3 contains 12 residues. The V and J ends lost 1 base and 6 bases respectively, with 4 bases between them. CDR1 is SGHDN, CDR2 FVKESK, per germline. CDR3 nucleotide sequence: TGTGCCAGCAGCCAAGTCCCAAACATTCAGTACTTC. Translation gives CASSQVPNIQYF. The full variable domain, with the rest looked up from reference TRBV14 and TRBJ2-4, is EAGVTQFPSHSVIEKGQTVTLRCDPISGHDNLYWYRRVMGKEIKFLLHFVKESKQDESGMPNNRFLAERTGGTYSTLKVQPAELEDSGVYFCASSQVPNIQYFGAGTRLSVL.

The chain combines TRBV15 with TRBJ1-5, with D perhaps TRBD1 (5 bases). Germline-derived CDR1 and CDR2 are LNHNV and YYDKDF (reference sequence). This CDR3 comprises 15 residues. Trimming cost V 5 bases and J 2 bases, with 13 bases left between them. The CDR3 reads CATSPLGTGNQPQHF. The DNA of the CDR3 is TGTGCCACCAGCCCTCTTGGGACGGGCAATCAGCCCCAGCATTTT.

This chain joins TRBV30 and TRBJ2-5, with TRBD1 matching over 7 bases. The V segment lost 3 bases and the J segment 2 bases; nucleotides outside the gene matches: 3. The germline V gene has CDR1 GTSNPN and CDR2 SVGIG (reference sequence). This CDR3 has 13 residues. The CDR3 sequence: CAWSRQGQETQYF. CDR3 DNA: TGTGCCTGGAGCAGACAGGGACAAGAGACCCAGTACTTC. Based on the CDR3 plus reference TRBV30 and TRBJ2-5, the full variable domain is SQTIHQWPATLVQPVGSPLSLECTVEGTSNPNLYWYRQAAGRGLQLLFYSVGIGQISSEVPQNLSASRPQDRQFILSSKKLLLSDSGFYLCAWSRQGQETQYFGPGTRLLVL.

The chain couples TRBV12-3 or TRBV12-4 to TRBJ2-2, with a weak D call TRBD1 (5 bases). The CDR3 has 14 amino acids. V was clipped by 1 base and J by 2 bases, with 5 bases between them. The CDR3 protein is CASSLGGNTGELFF. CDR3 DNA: TGTGCCAGCAGTTTAGGGGGCAACACCGGGGAGCTGTTTTTT.